This TCR beta chain was found in a study of cytomegalovirus exposure and HLA in healthy donors. Whole-study findings and limits: Follow-up analysis found HLA locus-dependent TCR association rates, highest for DRB1 and lowest for HLA-C. Researchers catalogued about 150 TCR beta chains as cytomegalovirus-associated. The study found most TCR sequences rare, yet found some public TCRs in many donors. As a later analysis showed, a missense DCLRE1C variant was linked to trimming of TCR beta V- and J-genes.

A note on this clone: The target antigen is unknown.

The primer mix had 60 Vbeta and 13 Jbeta primers. Produced via immunoSEQ multiplex PCR; TCRdb's table is partial and in-frame only. The sample holds some 200,000 clones, roughly 73% seen once. The CDR3 has 15 amino acids. Germline-derived CDR1 and CDR2 are SGHTA and FQGTGA. V dropped 1 base and J dropped 6; count of bases not matched to a gene: 5. The rearrangement joins TRBV7-3 to TRBJ2-3; 9 positions match TRBD2. Sequencing was performed on PBMCs. This TCR was sampled from a woman aged 25 to 39 in good health and CMV-seronegative. The CDR3 sequence: CASSLKASGMDTQYF. For the CDR3, the DNA is TGTGCCAGCAGCTTAAAGGCTAGCGGGATGGATACGCAGTATTTT.